The 5 T cell receptor beta chains presented below share a single source sample, sequenced in a study of spatial heterogeneity in lung cancer. Whole-study results and caveats: In tumors, expanded intratumoral alpha and beta TCR counts tracked mutation counts.

These receptors' antigens are unknown. TCRdb re-called the 5' RACE reads with MiXCR, one entry per CDR3 protein. The sample shows roughly 5,200 distinct CDR3 sequences, over 8% of them seen only once. Time point of the sample: sample taken at primary tumor resection. This specimen was lung tumor tissue, taken at surgery. These receptors all stem from a female donor with early-stage non-small cell lung cancer.

This clonotype was counted between two and nine times. The rearrangement uses TRBV4-3 and TRBJ2-1; D could derive from TRBD1 or TRBD2 (6 bases each). This CDR3 region has 16 residues. The germline V gene has CDR1 LGHNA and CDR2 YSLEER. V shed 1 base and J shed 10 bases, with 20 bases lying between them. CDR3 in DNA: TGCGCCAGCAGCCAAGGAGGGGGACTCTCCGTCGGCGAGCAGTTCTTC. It specifies CASSQGGGLSVGEQFF.

This clonotype is labeled as medium-sized. The V and J genes are TRBV18 and TRBJ1-5; 7 positions match TRBD1. This CDR3 region has 12 residues. The J segment lost 13 bases and the V segment lost 3 bases, leaving 6 bases of the junction unmatched. CDR1 and CDR2 (germline): KGHSH, LQKENI. This CDR3 is CASSPQQGKQHF. Here the CDR3 DNA reads TGTGCCAGCTCACCCCAACAGGGGAAACAGCATTTT.

This clonotype is categorized as medium-sized. This chain links TRBV19 with TRBJ2-1, with TRBD1 matching 9 bases. CDR1 and CDR2 (germline): LNHDA, SQIVND (reference sequence). V trimming: 3 bases; J trimming: 6 bases; junction bases outside the gene matches: 12. This CDR3 contains 17 residues. CDR3 sequence (DNA): TGTGCCAGTAGTATGTGGCTGGACAGGGGAGTATCCAATGAGCAGTTCTTC. Its protein is CASSMWLDRGVSNEQFF.

In nucleotides, the CDR3 is TGCGCCAGCAGCTTGGTTTGGACAGGGGACGGGTGGGCTGAAGCTTTCTTT. This sequence encodes CASSLVWTGDGWAEAFF. V gene TRBV5-1 combines with J gene TRBJ1-1; 9 bases are a match to TRBD1. J gave up 6 bases and V 0 bases, and 12 bases lay outside the gene matches. CDR3 length: 17 residues. CDR1 and CDR2 (germline): SGHRS, YFSETQ.

This clonotype rates as medium-sized. This chain connects TRBV7-8 to TRBJ2-7; D call uncertain. The V gene lost 2 bases and the J gene lost 4 bases, with 15 bases spanning the gap. This CDR3 is built from 15 residues. Germline loops: CDR1 SGHVS, CDR2 FQNEAQ. The DNA for the CDR3 is TGTGCCAGCAGCTTATCCCCGTCCCGGCAATACGAGCAGTACGTC. This gives the protein CASSLSPSRQYEQYV.